This T cell receptor (beta chain) stems from a study of blood T cell repertoires in COVID-19 (TCRdb year 2020). Regarding the complete study: Samples covering the acute and convalescent phases of COVID-19 were provided by collaborators in the United States, Italy and Spain. The material from the prospective study consisted of cDNA or gDNA derived from T cells, B-cell-depleted T cells, or PBMCs. The repertoires were released in a freely available public database intended as a resource for research on the immune response to SARS-CoV-2. Deeply sampled blood TCRbeta repertoires from subjects exposed to, actively infected with, or recovered from COVID-19 were included in the dataset. Samples were obtained from the ongoing ImmuneRACE study (first 160 participants) and from 1,254 subjects provided by 6 global collaborators. Where available, HLA class I and class II types were taken from metadata supplied by the sample provider and were not determined by assay-based typing. Nearly every sample came with metadata listing a de-identified subject ID, COVID-19 status, age in years and sex. Study-wide findings and limitations: The quantity of clinical and demographic metadata differed by source and by participant and was supplied without curation.

Regarding this clone: What antigen it recognizes has not been identified. There are no base qualities to consult, and no much larger clone falls within one base.

Whole blood was collected in K2EDTA tubes by collaborating institutions according to the institutions' own protocols. For TCRbeta analysis, collaborator samples were shipped as frozen whole blood, as isolated PBMCs, or as DNA extracted from either sample type. TCRbeta CDR3 regions were amplified from genomic DNA by means of the immunoSEQ Assay, a bias-controlled multiplex PCR. In the original analysis: Nucleated cell counts per sample were estimated from amplification of reference gene primers within the assay. To quantify the absolute abundance of each unique TCRbeta CDR3 rearrangement, sequence reads were collapsed and filtered. For each sample, productive Simpson clonality was calculated as the square root of Simpson's diversity index across productive rearrangements. The source is immuneACCESS, and TCRdb retained only in-frame sequences with V and J called. Part of the clones is not carried over; for the studies checked, unresolved V genes explain less than half of this, and the remainder is unexplained. The V and J calls and clone size come from that table; D and trimming were worked out from the DNA. Counted in this sample were more than 95,000 clones; around 90% of them appeared once. The biggest ten clones account for 5% to 6.5% of the sample.

CDR1 is given as SEHNR and CDR2 as FQNEAQ, both from the germline V gene (reference sequence). V loses 4 bases at its end and J loses 4 bases; junction bases beyond the gene matches: 2. Inclusive of the bounding cysteine and phenylalanine, the CDR3 is 14 residues long. CDR3 DNA is the only sequence kept; it has 42 bases, read in frame from the first base. The receptor's source is a human donor in a cohort sampled during active COVID-19. Input material: peripheral blood. The chain couples TRBV7-9 to TRBJ2-7, with TRBD2 matching 12 junction bases. CDR3 region: CASSSGLAGYEQYF. The nucleotides read TGTGCCAGCAGCTCCGGACTAGCGGGATACGAGCAGTACTTC.